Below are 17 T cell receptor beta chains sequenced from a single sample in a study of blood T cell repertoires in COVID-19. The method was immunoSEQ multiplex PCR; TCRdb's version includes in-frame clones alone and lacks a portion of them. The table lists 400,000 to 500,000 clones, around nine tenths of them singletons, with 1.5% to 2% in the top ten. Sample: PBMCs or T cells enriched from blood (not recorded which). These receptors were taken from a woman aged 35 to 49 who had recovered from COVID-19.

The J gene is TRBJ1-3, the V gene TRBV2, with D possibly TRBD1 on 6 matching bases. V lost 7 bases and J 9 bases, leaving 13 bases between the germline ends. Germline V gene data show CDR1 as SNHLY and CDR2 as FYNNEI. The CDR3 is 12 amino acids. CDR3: CASTVDSGTIYF. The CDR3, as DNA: TGTGCCAGCACCGTGGACAGTGGCACCATATATTTT.

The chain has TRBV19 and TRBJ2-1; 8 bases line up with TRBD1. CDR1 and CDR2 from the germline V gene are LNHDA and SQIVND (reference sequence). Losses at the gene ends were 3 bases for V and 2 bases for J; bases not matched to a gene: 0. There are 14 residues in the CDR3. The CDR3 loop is CASSMDRAYNEQFF. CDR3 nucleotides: TGTGCCAGTAGTATGGACAGGGCCTACAATGAGCAGTTCTTC. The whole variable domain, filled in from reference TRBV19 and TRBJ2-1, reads DGGITQSPKYLFRKEGQNVTLSCEQNLNHDAMYWYRQDPGQGLRLIYYSQIVNDFQKGDIAEGYSVSREKKESFPLTVTSAQKNPTAFYLCASSMDRAYNEQFFGPGTRLTVL.

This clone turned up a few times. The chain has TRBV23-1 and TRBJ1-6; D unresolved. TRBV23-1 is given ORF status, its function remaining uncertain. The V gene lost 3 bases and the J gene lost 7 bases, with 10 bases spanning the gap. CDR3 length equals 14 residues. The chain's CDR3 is CASSQHPTNSPLHF. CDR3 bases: TGCGCCAGCAGTCAGCACCCCACAAATTCACCCCTCCACTTT.

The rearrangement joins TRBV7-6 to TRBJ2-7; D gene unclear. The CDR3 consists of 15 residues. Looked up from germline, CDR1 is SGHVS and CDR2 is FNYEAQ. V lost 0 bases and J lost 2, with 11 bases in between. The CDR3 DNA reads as TGTGCCAGCAGCTTAGCACCTACAGAAACCTACGAGCAGTACTTC. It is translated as CASSLAPTETYEQYF. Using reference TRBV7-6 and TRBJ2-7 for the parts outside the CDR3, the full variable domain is GAGVSQSPRYKVTKRGQDVALRCDPISGHVSLYWYRQALGQGPEFLTYFNYEAQQDKSGLPNDRFSAERPEGSISTLTIQRTEQRDSAMYRCASSLAPTETYEQYFGPGTRLTVT.

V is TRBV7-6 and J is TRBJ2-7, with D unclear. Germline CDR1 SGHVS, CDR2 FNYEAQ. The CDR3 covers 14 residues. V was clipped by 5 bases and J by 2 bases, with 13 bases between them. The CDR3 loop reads CASSHDNNPYEQYF. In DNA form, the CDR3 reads TGTGCCAGCAGCCATGACAACAACCCCTACGAGCAGTACTTC.

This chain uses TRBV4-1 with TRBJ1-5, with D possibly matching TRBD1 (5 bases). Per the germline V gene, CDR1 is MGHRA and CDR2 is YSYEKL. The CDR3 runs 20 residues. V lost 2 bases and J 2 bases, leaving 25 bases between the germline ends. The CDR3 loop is CASSQKVGRRAQVGNQPQHF. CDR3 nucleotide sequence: TGCGCCAGCAGCCAAAAAGTCGGGAGGCGGGCACAGGTTGGCAATCAGCCCCAGCATTTT.

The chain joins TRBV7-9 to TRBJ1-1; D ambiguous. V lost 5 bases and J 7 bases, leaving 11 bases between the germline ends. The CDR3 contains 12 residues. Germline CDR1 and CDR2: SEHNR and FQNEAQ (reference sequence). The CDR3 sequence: CASSPTGNEAFF. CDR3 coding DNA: TGTGCCAGCAGCCCGACTGGTAATGAAGCTTTCTTT.

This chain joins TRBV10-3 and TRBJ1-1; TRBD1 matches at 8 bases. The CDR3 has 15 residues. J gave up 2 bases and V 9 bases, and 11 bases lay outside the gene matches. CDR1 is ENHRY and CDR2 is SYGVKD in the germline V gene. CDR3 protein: CAMTYDRGPNTEAFF. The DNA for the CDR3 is TGTGCCATGACGTACGACAGGGGACCCAACACTGAAGCTTTCTTT.

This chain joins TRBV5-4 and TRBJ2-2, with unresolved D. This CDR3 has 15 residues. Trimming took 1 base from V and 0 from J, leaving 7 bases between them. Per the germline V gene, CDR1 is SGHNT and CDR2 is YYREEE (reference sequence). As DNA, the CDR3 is TGTGCCAGCAGCTTGTTAGATACGAACACCGGGGAGCTGTTTTTT. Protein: CASSLLDTNTGELFF.

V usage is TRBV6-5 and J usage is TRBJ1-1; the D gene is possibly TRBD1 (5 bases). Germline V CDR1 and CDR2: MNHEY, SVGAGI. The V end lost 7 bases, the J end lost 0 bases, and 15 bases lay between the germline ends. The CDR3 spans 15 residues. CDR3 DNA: TGTGCCAGCACCCTCCTGCAGGGCATGAACACTGAAGCTTTCTTT. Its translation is CASTLLQGMNTEAFF.

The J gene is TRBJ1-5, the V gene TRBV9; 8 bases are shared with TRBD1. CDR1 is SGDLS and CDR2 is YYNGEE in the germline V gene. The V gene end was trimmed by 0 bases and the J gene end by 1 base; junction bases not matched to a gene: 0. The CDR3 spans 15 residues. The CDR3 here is CASSVGTGSNQPQHF. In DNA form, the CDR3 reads TGTGCCAGCAGCGTAGGGACAGGGAGCAATCAGCCCCAGCATTTT.

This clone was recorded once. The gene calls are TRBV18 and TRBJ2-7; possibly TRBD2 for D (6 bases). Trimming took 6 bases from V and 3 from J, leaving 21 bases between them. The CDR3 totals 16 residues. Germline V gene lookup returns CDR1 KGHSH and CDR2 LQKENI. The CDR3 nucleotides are TGTGCCAGCTCGGCCGGGAGTATTGGGTTAGGCTACGAGCAGTACTTC. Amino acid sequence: CASSAGSIGLGYEQYF.

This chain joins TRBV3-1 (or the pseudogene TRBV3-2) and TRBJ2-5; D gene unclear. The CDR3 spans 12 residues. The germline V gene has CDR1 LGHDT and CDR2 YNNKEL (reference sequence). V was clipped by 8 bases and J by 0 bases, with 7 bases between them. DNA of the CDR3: TGTGCCAGCCAATTTTACCAAGAGACCCAGTACTTC. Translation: CASQFYQETQYF.

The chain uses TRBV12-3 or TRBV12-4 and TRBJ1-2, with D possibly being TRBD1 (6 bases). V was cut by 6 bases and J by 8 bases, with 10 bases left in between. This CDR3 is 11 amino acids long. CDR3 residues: CASRQGLGYTF. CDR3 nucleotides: TGTGCCAGCAGACAGGGCCTGGGCTACACCTTC.

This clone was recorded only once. CDR3 DNA sequence: TGTGCCACCAGTGATGCCCGGGACAGCGGAGGCCGGCCCCAGCATTTT. As protein: CATSDARDSGGRPQHF. The chain carries TRBV24-1 and TRBJ1-5; 7 nucleotides align to TRBD1. Germline-derived CDR1 and CDR2 are KGHDR and SFDVKD. Germline trimming cut 3 bases from V and 9 bases from J; bases unmatched to any gene: 13. The CDR3 sequence is 16 residues long.

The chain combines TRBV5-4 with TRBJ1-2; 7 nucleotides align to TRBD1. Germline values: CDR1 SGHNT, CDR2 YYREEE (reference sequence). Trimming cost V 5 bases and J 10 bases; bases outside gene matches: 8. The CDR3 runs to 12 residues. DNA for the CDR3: TGTGCCAGCAGGTTAACAGGGGCCTCCTACACCTTC. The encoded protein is CASRLTGASYTF. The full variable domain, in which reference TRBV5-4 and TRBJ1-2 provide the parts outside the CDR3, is ETGVTQSPTHLIKTRGQQVTLRCSSQSGHNTVSWYQQALGQGPQFIFQYYREEENGRGNFPPRFSGLQFPNYSSELNVNALELDDSALYLCASRLTGASYTFGSGTRLTVV.

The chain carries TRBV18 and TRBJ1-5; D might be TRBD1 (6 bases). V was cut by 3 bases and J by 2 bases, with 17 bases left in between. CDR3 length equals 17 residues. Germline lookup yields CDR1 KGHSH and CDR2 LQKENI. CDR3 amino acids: CASSPVGAGGGNQPQHF. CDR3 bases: TGTGCCAGCTCACCCGTGGGGGCAGGTGGGGGCAATCAGCCCCAGCATTTT.